A selection of T cell receptor beta chains follows, all from one sample in a study of blood T cell repertoires in COVID-19. The method was immunoSEQ multiplex PCR; TCRdb's version includes in-frame clones alone and lacks a portion of them. The data show about 170,000 clones, 82% seen once. The sample taken for sequencing was peripheral blood. Receptors originate from a woman older than 75 with active or convalescent COVID-19. Both conserved end residues are part of each CDR3. The D gene is left open where the match is weak. Only part of the rows carry a size: once, few, many, or a class if the clone is expanded.

clone_size,j_call,d_call,v_call,cdr3_aa,cdr3_nt
-,TRBJ1-3,-,TRBV3-1/TRBV3-2,CASSRNTGIGNTIYF,TGTGCCAGCAGCAGGAATACAGGGATTGGAAACACCATATATTTT
-,TRBJ2-1,-,TRBV9,CASSAPPGSYNEQFF,TGTGCCAGCAGCGCCCCCCCGGGCTCCTACAATGAGCAGTTCTTC
-,TRBJ2-1,TRBD2,TRBV7-2,CASSLDGGRALNEQFF,TGTGCCAGCAGCTTAGACGGCGGGAGGGCCCTCAATGAGCAGTTCTTC
-,TRBJ1-4,-,TRBV3-1/TRBV3-2,CASSLNDEKLFF,TGTGCCAGCAGCCTAAATGATGAAAAACTGTTTTTT
-,TRBJ1-2,TRBD1,TRBV2,CASSTDRVYGYTF,TGTGCCAGCAGTACGGACAGGGTCTATGGCTACACCTTC
-,TRBJ2-5,TRBD2,TRBV2,CASSQLAGAQETQYF,TGTGCCAGCAGTCAACTAGCGGGGGCACAAGAGACCCAGTACTTC
-,TRBJ2-2,-,TRBV12-5,CASGTPPPGHLNTGELFF,TGTGCTAGTGGTACACCCCCTCCGGGACACCTTAACACCGGGGAGCTGTTTTTT
-,TRBJ2-7,TRBD1,TRBV5-1,CASSLEGTGSGYEQYF,TGCGCCAGCAGCTTGGAGGGGACAGGGTCCGGATACGAGCAGTACTTC
-,TRBJ1-5,TRBD1,TRBV19,CASSGQGEYQPQHF,TGTGCCAGTAGTGGTCAGGGGGAGTATCAGCCCCAGCATTTT
-,TRBJ2-7,TRBD1,TRBV7-8,CASSLSGTGPSYEQYF,TGTGCCAGCAGCTTATCCGGGACAGGCCCGAGCTACGAGCAGTACTTC
-,TRBJ2-3,TRBD1,TRBV19,CASSLQGGTDTQYF,TGTGCCAGTAGTTTACAGGGGGGCACAGATACGCAGTATTTT
-,TRBJ2-2,TRBD2,TRBV28,CASSPSGSSGELFF,TGTGCCAGCAGTCCTAGCGGGAGTAGCGGGGAGCTGTTTTTT
-,TRBJ2-3,TRBD2,TRBV9,CASSEYGLAVPGGFTDTQYF,TGTGCCAGCAGCGAATATGGACTAGCGGTCCCCGGGGGGTTCACAGATACGCAGTATTTT
-,TRBJ2-5,-,TRBV11-2,CASSLSLVSQETQYF,TGTGCCAGCAGCTTATCCCTAGTTAGCCAAGAGACCCAGTACTTC
-,TRBJ2-1,-,TRBV12-5,CASGLPGNEQFF,TGTGCTAGTGGTCTCCCCGGCAATGAGCAGTTCTTC
many,TRBJ2-5,TRBD1,TRBV4-1,CASSQVQGVMQTQYF,TGCGCCAGCAGCCAAGTACAGGGGGTGATGCAGACCCAGTACTTC
-,TRBJ2-1,TRBD1,TRBV9,CASSASRTGGYNEQFF,TGTGCCAGCAGCGCCTCCAGGACAGGGGGATACAATGAGCAGTTCTTC
-,TRBJ1-6,TRBD1,TRBV3-1/TRBV3-2,CASRPDRGLGNSPLHF,TGTGCCAGCAGACCGGACAGGGGGCTAGGGAATTCACCCCTCCACTTT
-,TRBJ1-1,TRBD1,TRBV9,CASSAETGWPEAFF,TGTGCCAGCAGCGCTGAGACAGGGTGGCCTGAAGCTTTCTTT